The clone carrying this T cell receptor (beta chain) has more than one count but fewer than ten. The data were obtained in a study of blood T cell repertoires in COVID-19. Study-level information: T cells, B-cell-depleted T cells, or PBMCs provided the cDNA or gDNA that served as material.

Germline-derived CDR1 and CDR2 are SEHNR and FQNEAQ (reference sequence). The CDR3 contains 15 residues. In the original workflow: The assay estimated nucleated cells by amplifying reference gene primers. The data were produced by immunoSEQ multiplex PCR, yet TCRdb's version contains in-frame clones alone and is incomplete. Clone size and the V and J calls come from that table; the DNA yielded D and trimming. The sample has fewer than 65,000 clones, roughly 85% seen once; the top ten hold around 20%. Material: peripheral blood. This chain joins TRBV7-9 and TRBJ2-3, with D maybe TRBD2 (5 bases). The clonotype was recovered from a human donor in a cohort sampled during active COVID-19. The CDR3 DNA sequence: TGTGCTCTCACCGGAGAGGGCCAGAACGACCATACGCAGTATTTT. Translated: CALTGEGQNDHTQYF. The full variable domain, completed using reference TRBV7-9 and TRBJ2-3, is DTGVSQNPRHKITKRGQNVTFRCDPISEHNRLYWYRQTLGQGPEFLTYFQNEAQLEKSRLLSDRFSAERPKGSFSTLEIQRTEQGDSAMYLCALTGEGQNDHTQYFGPGTRLTVL.